Each of the 9 T cell receptor beta chains below was sequenced from the same sample in a study of T cell responses to AZD1222 COVID-19 vaccine. TCRdb keeps only in-frame clones here, not all; method: immunoSEQ multiplex PCR. The data show about 150,000 clones, with less than 95% seen just once and about 5.9% held by the top ten. This specimen was peripheral blood, taken 28 days after the second AZD1222 dose. All receptors come from an adult who received the AZD1222 COVID-19 vaccine.

Only one count was recorded for this clone. The chain carries TRBV18 and TRBJ2-3, with D possibly matching TRBD1 (6 bases). V lost 3 bases and J 1 base, leaving 11 bases between the germline ends. There are 15 residues in the CDR3. The germline V gene has CDR1 KGHSH and CDR2 LQKENI. The CDR3 DNA reads as TGTGCCAGCTCACCTTTTAGACAGGGCACAGATACGCAGTATTTT. The encoded protein is CASSPFRQGTDTQYF.

This clone has only one observation. The chain links TRBV6-5 to TRBJ2-1, with D perhaps TRBD2 (5 bases). The CDR3 spans 13 residues. Per the germline V gene, CDR1 is MNHEY and CDR2 is SVGAGI. With 6 bases removed from V and 0 bases from J, the gap between germline ends came to 6 bases. CDR3 bases: TGTGCCAGCAGGGGGAGCTCCTACAATGAGCAGTTCTTC. This encodes CASRGSSYNEQFF.

This clone was seen a few times. The chain uses TRBV5-8 and TRBJ2-7; 7 bases map to TRBD1. V lost 6 bases and J lost 3; bases outside the gene matches: 6. Looked up from germline, CDR1 is SGHTS and CDR2 is YDEGEE. This CDR3 is built from 13 residues. Here the CDR3 reads CASKGQDRYEQYF. CDR3 nucleotides: TGTGCCAGCAAAGGACAGGACCGCTACGAGCAGTACTTC. The full variable domain, its missing parts supplied by reference TRBV5-8 and TRBJ2-7, is EAGVTQSPTHLIKTRGQQATLRCSPISGHTSVYWYQQALGLGLQFLLWYDEGEERNRGNFPPRFSGRQFPNYSSELNVNALELEDSALYLCASKGQDRYEQYFGPGTRLTVT.

This sequence joins TRBV19 and TRBJ1-2; D gene unclear. Germline values: CDR1 LNHDA, CDR2 SQIVND (reference sequence). V was clipped by 3 bases and J by 6 bases, with 11 bases between them. CDR3 length: 13 residues. The CDR3 nucleotides are TGTGCCAGTAGTATGACTGACCTCAATGGCTACACCTTC. As protein: CASSMTDLNGYTF.

This clone was counted only a few times. J is TRBJ1-2 and V is TRBV12-3 or TRBV12-4; perhaps TRBD1 as D (5 bases). CDR3 length equals 13 residues. V dropped 6 bases and J dropped 4 bases, with 12 bases sitting between them. The CDR3 here is CASSPSGPYGYTF. The CDR3 DNA sequence: TGTGCCAGCAGCCCTTCAGGGCCCTATGGCTACACCTTC.

The rearrangement joins TRBV6-6 to TRBJ2-7, with 10 bases fitting TRBD2. The CDR3 extends over 17 amino acids. CDR1 is MNHNY, CDR2 SVGAGI, per germline (reference sequence). With 5 bases clipped from V and 2 bases from J, the junction kept 12 bases outside the gene matches. CDR3 sequence: CASSQIKLAGTAYEQYF. The CDR3 nucleotides read TGTGCCAGCAGTCAAATCAAACTAGCGGGAACTGCCTACGAGCAGTACTTC.

The chain carries TRBV6-5 and TRBJ1-2; D is perhaps TRBD1 (5 bases). The CDR3 is 14 residues long. With 6 bases removed from V and 2 bases from J, the gap between germline ends came to 13 bases. Per the germline V gene, CDR1 is MNHEY and CDR2 is SVGAGI. CDR3 protein: CASSPTETNYGYTF. CDR3 nucleotide sequence: TGTGCCAGCAGCCCGACAGAGACGAACTATGGCTACACCTTC.

The rearrangement links TRBV6-5 to TRBJ2-7; TRBD2 matches at 13 bases. V dropped 6 bases and J dropped 5; count of bases not matched to a gene: 4. This CDR3 contains 14 residues. CDR1 is MNHEY and CDR2 is SVGAGI in the germline V gene. The CDR3, as DNA: TGTGCCAGCAGGGAGGGGACTAGCGGGGACGAGCAGTACTTC. Its protein product is CASREGTSGDEQYF.

This sequence joins TRBV14 and TRBJ1-6; D call uncertain. The germline V gene encodes CDR1 SGHDN and CDR2 FVKESK. The V end was cut by 3 bases, the J end by 7 bases, with 10 bases between. The length of the CDR3 is 14 residues. CDR3 region: CASSQRGWNSPLHF. CDR3 coding DNA: TGTGCCAGCAGCCAGCGAGGGTGGAATTCACCCCTCCACTTT.